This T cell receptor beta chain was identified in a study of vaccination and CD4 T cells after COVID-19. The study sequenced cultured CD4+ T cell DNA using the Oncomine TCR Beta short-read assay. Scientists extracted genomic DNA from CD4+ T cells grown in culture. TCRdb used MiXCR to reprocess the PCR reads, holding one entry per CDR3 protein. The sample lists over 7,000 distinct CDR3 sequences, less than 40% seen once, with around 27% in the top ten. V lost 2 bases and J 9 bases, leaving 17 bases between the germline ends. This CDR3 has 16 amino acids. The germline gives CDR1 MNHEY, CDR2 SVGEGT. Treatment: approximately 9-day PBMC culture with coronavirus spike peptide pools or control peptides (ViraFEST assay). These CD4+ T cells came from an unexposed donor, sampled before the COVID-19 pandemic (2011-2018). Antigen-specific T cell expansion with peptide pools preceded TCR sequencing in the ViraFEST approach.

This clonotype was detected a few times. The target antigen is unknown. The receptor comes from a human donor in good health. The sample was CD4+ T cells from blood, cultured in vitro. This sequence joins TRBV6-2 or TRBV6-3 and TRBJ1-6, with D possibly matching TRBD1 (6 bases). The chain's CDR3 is CASSYPPPGGSSPLHF. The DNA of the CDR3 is TGTGCCAGCAGTTACCCCCCCCCGGGGGGCTCTTCACCCCTCCACTTT.